Presented here are 24 T cell receptor beta chains from one specimen sequenced in a study of blood T cell repertoires in COVID-19. Clones were sequenced by immunoSEQ multiplex PCR, and TCRdb holds only the in-frame ones, with some missing. The repertoire includes about 100,000 clones, 70% to 90% of them detected once, and around 6.5% sits in the top ten. Specimen: peripheral blood. Receptor source: a woman aged 55 to 70 with acute or convalescent COVID-19.

CDR3 sequence (DNA): TGTGCCAGCAGGAGAGGGACTGAAGCTTTCTTT. Translated, it gives CASRRGTEAFF. The chain combines TRBV6-5 with TRBJ1-1; no clear D gene. Germline V lookup: CDR1 MNHEY, CDR2 SVGAGI. Trimming stripped 6 bases from V and 5 bases from J, with 7 bases between. The CDR3 extends over 11 amino acids.

The CDR3 loop reads CASSTTSGSGTDTQYF. DNA of the CDR3: TGTGCCAGCAGCACGACTAGCGGGAGTGGTACAGATACGCAGTATTTT. The V and J genes are TRBV11-2 and TRBJ2-3, with 12 bases identical to TRBD2. The CDR3 spans 16 residues. V dropped 5 bases and J dropped 3; count of bases not matched to a gene: 6. The germline V gene has CDR1 SGHAT and CDR2 FQNNGV.

This chain links TRBV9 with TRBJ1-1; no firm D call. The CDR3 contains 13 residues. Germline CDR1 is SGDLS and CDR2 is YYNGEE. The ends were cut back, 3 bases at V and 1 base at J, with 7 bases in the middle. The CDR3 DNA follows: TGTGCCAGCAGCGATCTTAGGAACACTGAAGCTTTCTTT. Its protein is CASSDLRNTEAFF.

This rearrangement joins TRBV19 to TRBJ1-3, with TRBD1 as a possible D gene (5 bases). V lost 5 bases and J lost 0, with 17 bases in between. The CDR3 consists of 17 residues. CDR1 LNHDA and CDR2 SQIVND come from the germline V gene (reference sequence). In nucleotides, the CDR3 is TGTGCCAGTAGTCCTCATGGGGGGGATCGCTCTGGAAACACCATATATTTT. It is translated as CASSPHGGDRSGNTIYF.

The chain links TRBV12-3 or TRBV12-4 to TRBJ2-1; 10 nucleotides match TRBD2. V lost 6 bases to trimming and J lost 10 bases; unmatched junction nucleotides: 6. This CDR3 has 13 amino acids. The CDR3 sequence: CASRGLASLEQFF. As DNA, the CDR3 is TGTGCCAGCAGGGGACTAGCGTCCCTCGAGCAGTTCTTC.

This chain uses TRBV10-2 with TRBJ2-1; no firm D call. This CDR3 spans 15 amino acids. The ends were cut back, 11 bases at V and 0 bases at J, with 17 bases in the middle. Looked up from germline, CDR1 is WSHSY and CDR2 is SAAADI. CDR3 sequence: CASSLADPSYNEQFF. In DNA, the CDR3 is TGCGCCTCCTCACTTGCCGATCCCTCCTACAATGAGCAGTTCTTC.

This chain uses TRBV6-1 with TRBJ1-2; D unclear. CDR3 length: 15 residues. The V end lost 1 base, the J end lost 1 base, and 10 bases lay between the germline ends. Germline V gives CDR1 MNHNS, CDR2 SASEGT. CDR3: CASSEEAAHNYGYTF. As DNA, the CDR3 is TGTGCCAGCAGTGAAGAAGCCGCCCATAACTATGGCTACACCTTC.

The rearrangement links TRBV29-1 to TRBJ2-1; D is perhaps TRBD1 (6 bases). The CDR3 covers 12 residues. Trimming removed 5 bases from V and 9 bases from J, with 14 bases in between. From germline, CDR1 is SQVTM and CDR2 ANQGSEA. For the CDR3, the DNA is TGCAGCGTTACGCTCACAGGGACTGAGCAGTTCTTC. Its protein is CSVTLTGTEQFF.

The V and J genes are TRBV19 and TRBJ2-3; a possible D gene is TRBD2 (6 bases). V lost 0 bases to trimming and J lost 0 bases, with 19 bases between them. Germline lookup yields CDR1 LNHDA and CDR2 SQIVND (reference sequence). CDR3 size: 19 residues. The CDR3 sequence is CASSIDRGGAAASTDTQYF. The CDR3 nucleotides read TGTGCCAGTAGTATAGATCGGGGAGGAGCAGCGGCCAGCACAGATACGCAGTATTTT.

This clone showed up just once. The chain has TRBV6-6 and TRBJ1-2, with D perhaps TRBD1 (6 bases). V lost 7 bases and J 4 bases, leaving 25 bases between the germline ends. This CDR3 contains 17 residues. Germline V lookup: CDR1 MNHNY, CDR2 SVGAGI (reference sequence). The CDR3 DNA reads TGTGCCAGCAATCGCCCGCCCGGGGGGGCGGACCGCTATGGCTACACCTTC. Protein sequence: CASNRPPGGADRYGYTF.

Turning to this clone: This CDR3 is also generated by other DNA sequences in the sample. The chain uses TRBV3-1 (or the pseudogene TRBV3-2) and TRBJ1-4, with 8 bases matching TRBD1. J gave up 8 bases and V 4 bases, and 6 bases lay outside the gene matches. The germline gives CDR1 LGHDT, CDR2 YNNKEL (reference sequence). This CDR3 is built from 14 residues. In nucleotides, the CDR3 is TGTGCCAGCAGCCCTGGGACAGGTGGGGAAAAACTGTTTTTT. It encodes CASSPGTGGEKLFF.

The chain is built from TRBV29-1 and TRBJ2-7; 7 bases match TRBD2. Germline CDR1 and CDR2: SQVTM and ANQGSEA. CDR3 length: 14 amino acids. After removal of 4 bases from V and 2 bases from J, the junction contained 8 bases not matched to a gene. The CDR3 region is CSVVRAGNPYEQYF. CDR3 DNA sequence: TGCAGCGTTGTAAGAGCGGGAAATCCCTACGAGCAGTACTTC.

This clone showed up just a few times. The chain is built from TRBV5-1 and TRBJ1-6; maybe TRBD1 (6 bases). V was clipped by 2 bases and J by 9 bases, with 18 bases between them. The CDR3 covers 16 residues. In germline, CDR1 is SGHRS, CDR2 YFSETQ. The CDR3 sequence is CASSFGTLDRPSPLHF. The DNA of the CDR3 is TGCGCCAGCAGCTTTGGGACACTAGACAGGCCTTCACCCCTCCACTTT.

This chain joins TRBV7-8 and TRBJ2-7, with unresolved D. CDR1 and CDR2 (germline): SGHVS, FQNEAQ. The V end was cut by 1 base, the J end by 3 bases, with 19 bases between. This CDR3 has 17 residues. Here the CDR3 reads CASSLGVAVTGIYEQYV. CDR3 nucleotides: TGTGCCAGCAGCTTAGGCGTTGCTGTGACTGGAATCTACGAGCAGTACGTC.

On this clone itself: Other nucleotide sequences from this sample produce the same CDR3. This chain connects TRBV5-1 to TRBJ1-5; D uncertain. The V end was cut by 4 bases, the J end by 2 bases, with 10 bases between. Germline CDR1 is SGHRS and CDR2 is YFSETQ. This CDR3 region has 14 residues. CDR3 in DNA: TGCGCCAGCAGCCCGGGCGGGGGCAATCAGCCCCAGCATTTT. Its translation: CASSPGGGNQPQHF.

V is TRBV6-5 and J is TRBJ1-6, with 9 positions matching TRBD1. Germline assignment: CDR1 MNHEY and CDR2 SVGAGI. The CDR3 runs to 13 residues. Unmatched junction bases numbered 4, after V lost 6 bases and J lost 10 bases. In DNA form, the CDR3 reads TGTGCCAGCAGACAGGGGGCAGGCTCACCCCTCCACTTT. Its protein is CASRQGAGSPLHF.

The chain is built from TRBV19 and TRBJ1-5; a possible D gene is TRBD1 (5 bases). V shed 9 bases and J shed 2 bases, with 11 bases lying between them. CDR1 is LNHDA and CDR2 is SQIVND in the germline V gene (reference sequence). This CDR3 is 13 amino acids long. The CDR3 DNA sequence: TGTGCCAGCTCAGGGTCGGGCAATCAGCCCCAGCATTTT. Translating gives CASSGSGNQPQHF.

V gene TRBV5-4 combines with J gene TRBJ2-5, with unresolved D. This CDR3 comprises 13 residues. The V end was cut by 0 bases, the J end by 2 bases, with 5 bases between. Germline V gene sequence: CDR1 SGHNT, CDR2 YYREEE (reference sequence). The CDR3: CASSLALQETQYF. In nucleotides, the CDR3 is TGTGCCAGCAGCTTGGCCTTACAAGAGACCCAGTACTTC.

The chain employs TRBV6-2 or TRBV6-3 and TRBJ1-5; unclear D gene. The germline V gene encodes CDR1 MNHEY and CDR2 SVGEGT. This CDR3 comprises 16 residues. The V gene lost 4 bases and the J gene lost 0 bases, with 13 bases spanning the gap. CDR3 protein: CASSLGAGYSNQPQHF. The CDR3 DNA is TGTGCCAGCAGTTTAGGCGCAGGTTATAGCAATCAGCCCCAGCATTTT.

In the case of this clone: Other DNA sequences from this sample encode an identical CDR3 as well. The rearrangement links TRBV11-3 to TRBJ1-1, with TRBD1 as a possible D gene (5 bases). Trimming left V 1 base short and J 0 bases short, with 9 bases between. The germline V gene encodes CDR1 SGHNT and CDR2 YENEEA. There are 15 residues in the CDR3. In DNA form, the CDR3 reads TGTGCCAGCAGCTTAGGGGCAGGGCTGAACACTGAAGCTTTCTTT. Residues: CASSLGAGLNTEAFF.

This clone was seen a few times. This rearrangement joins TRBV19 to TRBJ1-1; D ambiguous. The V gene lost 5 bases and the J gene lost 4 bases, with 17 bases spanning the gap. This CDR3 is 15 amino acids long. CDR1 is LNHDA, CDR2 SQIVND, per germline (reference sequence). CDR3 region: CASSPYGRAGTEAFF. CDR3 nucleotides: TGTGCCAGTAGTCCCTACGGGCGGGCGGGCACTGAAGCTTTCTTT. Full variable domain (missing parts from reference TRBV19 and TRBJ1-1): DGGITQSPKYLFRKEGQNVTLSCEQNLNHDAMYWYRQDPGQGLRLIYYSQIVNDFQKGDIAEGYSVSREKKESFPLTVTSAQKNPTAFYLCASSPYGRAGTEAFFGQGTRLTVV.

The chain links TRBV21-1 to TRBJ2-2; the table's D gene call, TRBD2, was not cross checked with the DNA. TRBV21-1 is classified as a pseudogene. The CDR3 consists of 14 residues. The CDR3: CASSGPTSSGELFF. Written as DNA, the CDR3 is TGTGCCAGCAGCGGCCCTACTAGCTCCGGGGAGCTGTTTTTT.

The rearrangement links TRBV27 to TRBJ2-2; D uncertain. The CDR3 sequence is 14 residues long. Deletions cut 0 bases from V and 6 bases from J, with 8 bases between. Germline V lookup: CDR1 MNHEY, CDR2 SMNVEV (reference sequence). CDR3 loop: CASSLSSPPGELFF. The CDR3 coding sequence is TGTGCCAGCAGTTTATCTAGTCCCCCCGGGGAGCTGTTTTTT.

The chain combines TRBV23-1 with TRBJ2-7, with 7 bases lining up with TRBD1. TRBV23-1 is placed among ORFs of uncertain function. V gave up 2 bases and J gave up 2 bases; unmatched junction bases: 18. The CDR3 covers 19 residues. The CDR3 nucleotides read TGCGCCAGCAGTCAACCCCATCCGGGACAGAGACCTACTCCCTACGAGCAGTACTTC. Protein product: CASSQPHPGQRPTPYEQYF.